The rows below give T cell receptor beta chains drawn from one sample of a study of OX40 agonist ivuxolimab in advanced cancers. TCRdb's copy holds only in-frame clones and misses some; the assay was immunoSEQ multiplex PCR. Of around 77,000 clones in the sample, around nine tenths were seen once. Sequencing used CD4+ or CD8+ T cells sorted from blood, obtained in a trial of the OX40 agonist ivuxolimab. All receptors come from an adult with an advanced solid tumor such as melanoma, head and neck, liver or kidney cancer. The CDR3 runs from the conserved cysteine through the conserved F or W. The D gene is left open where the match is weak. Clone size is stated in some rows and not others, as once, few, many or a class when expanded.

J gene,D gene,clone size,V gene,CDR3 DNA,CDR3 protein
TRBJ1-5,NA,NA,TRBV30,TGTGCCTGGAGTGTATCGGGAGCAAGGCAGCCCCAGCATTTT,CAWSVSGARQPQHF
TRBJ1-3,NA,NA,TRBV6-5,TGTGCCAGCAGGGACCTCAGCTCTGCCATATATTTT,CASRDLSSAIYF
TRBJ1-1,NA,NA,TRBV4-2,TGTGCCAGCAGCCAAGGTATAGGCCCTACGAACACTGAAGCTTTCTTT,CASSQGIGPTNTEAFF
TRBJ2-7,TRBD1,NA,TRBV28,TGTGCCAGCAGTCTCCCCGGGACAGGGGGTTCTGGCGGGAGGCCCCCCTACGAGCAGTACTTC,CASSLPGTGGSGGRPPYEQYF
TRBJ2-3,NA,once,TRBV28,TGTGCCAGCAGTTTCTCTATCGGACCAAGCACAGATACGCAGTATTTT,CASSFSIGPSTDTQYF
TRBJ1-4,NA,once,TRBV5-1,TGCGCCAGCAGCTTGTCCCTGGCAACTAATGAAAAACTGTTTTTT,CASSLSLATNEKLFF
TRBJ2-5,TRBD1,NA,TRBV5-1,TGCGCCAGCAGCTTGGGGGGACAGGGGCAAGAGACCCAGTACTTC,CASSLGGQGQETQYF
TRBJ1-1,NA,NA,TRBV25-1,TGTGCCAGCAGTGAGGTTACAGGGAGGAGTGAAGCTTTCTTT,CASSEVTGRSEAFF
TRBJ1-1,NA,NA,TRBV7-8,TGTGCCAGCAGCTTAGCGCAGGGATGGGAGGCTTTCTTT,CASSLAQGWEAFF
TRBJ2-5,TRBD1,NA,TRBV5-4,TGTGCCAGCAGCTTCGGGACAGGGGAAGAGACCCAGTACTTC,CASSFGTGEETQYF
TRBJ1-5,TRBD1,few,TRBV4-1,TGCGCCAGCAGCCAAGCGACAGGGCCTTATAGCAATCAGCCCCAGCATTTT,CASSQATGPYSNQPQHF
TRBJ2-6,NA,NA,TRBV28,TGTGCCAGCCACACGATCTCTGGGGCCAACGTCCTGACTTTC,CASHTISGANVLTF
TRBJ2-7,TRBD1,NA,TRBV5-5,TGTGCCAGCAGCGTCCAACAGGGGGCCTACGAGCAGTACTTC,CASSVQQGAYEQYF
TRBJ1-1,NA,once,TRBV6-5,TGTGCCAGCAGTCAGGGGAACACTGAAGCTTTCTTT,CASSQGNTEAFF
TRBJ1-1,NA,NA,TRBV2,TGTGCCAGCAGTCGTGACAGGAACACTGAAGCTTTCTTT,CASSRDRNTEAFF
TRBJ2-7,NA,once,TRBV6-1,TGTGCCAGCAGTGAAGTGGCTTACGAGCAGTACTTC,CASSEVAYEQYF
TRBJ2-3,NA,NA,TRBV19,TGTGCCAGTAGCATAAGGACCGTTGATACGCAGTATTTT,CASSIRTVDTQYF
TRBJ2-5,NA,NA,TRBV2,TGTGCCAGCGGATGGCTTAGACAAGAGACCCAGTACTTC,CASGWLRQETQYF
TRBJ1-2,NA,NA,TRBV5-1,TGCGCCAGCAGCTTGTGGGACTCCCCCATGGGCTACACCTTC,CASSLWDSPMGYTF
TRBJ2-7,NA,NA,TRBV27,TGTGCCAGCACCCACCGGGGGTCTAGCTCCTACGAGCAGTACTTC,CASTHRGSSSYEQYF
TRBJ1-1,NA,once,TRBV6-5,TGTGCCAGCGGAAAGGGGGTAGACACTGAAGCTTTCTTT,CASGKGVDTEAFF
TRBJ2-3,TRBD2,NA,TRBV18,TGTGCCAGCTCACCCAGAGCGGGGGGCAACACAGATACGCAGTATTTT,CASSPRAGGNTDTQYF
TRBJ1-1,NA,once,TRBV16,TGTGCCAGCAGCCAATCAGAATACAGCACTGAAGCTTTCTTT,CASSQSEYSTEAFF
TRBJ1-1,NA,NA,TRBV5-1,TGCGCCAGCAGCTTGTCAGGGTTGAACACTGAAGCTTTCTTT,CASSLSGLNTEAFF
TRBJ2-5,NA,NA,TRBV18,TGTGCCAGCTCACACCCGACGGACCTAAGGGAGACCCAGTACTTC,CASSHPTDLRETQYF
TRBJ1-1,TRBD1,NA,TRBV9,TGTGCCAGCAGCCCCGGACAGGGCGGCACTGAAGCTTTCTTT,CASSPGQGGTEAFF
TRBJ2-3,NA,NA,TRBV6-1,TGTGCCAGCAGACTAACAGGGTCTAGCACAGATACGCAGTATTTT,CASRLTGSSTDTQYF